The sample holds a few counts of the clone carrying this T cell receptor (beta chain). The antigen is not known. V shed 8 bases, J shed 4 bases, and the junction held 11 bases outside the gene matches. Germline assignment: CDR1 SGHAT and CDR2 FQNNGV. This CDR3 has 15 residues. The treatment denotes: approximately 10-day PBMC culture with coronavirus spike peptide pools or control peptides (ViraFEST assay). This record comes from a study of vaccination and CD4 T cells after COVID-19. The Oncomine TCR Beta short-read assay was what sequenced the DNA obtained from cultured CD4+ T cells. TCRdb called the PCR reads again in MiXCR, with one record for every CDR3 protein. In the table there are over 15,000 distinct CDR3 sequences, about 60% of which are singletons.

Specimen: CD4+ T cells from blood, cultured in vitro, collected after SARS-CoV-2 vaccination. This sequence joins TRBV11-2 and TRBJ2-5, with 9 bases that match TRBD2. This clonotype was obtained from a human donor who had recovered from COVID-19. This CDR3 reads CASRRAGGSLETQYF. In DNA form, the CDR3 reads TGTGCCAGCCGCCGAGCGGGAGGCTCTTTAGAGACCCAGTACTTC.